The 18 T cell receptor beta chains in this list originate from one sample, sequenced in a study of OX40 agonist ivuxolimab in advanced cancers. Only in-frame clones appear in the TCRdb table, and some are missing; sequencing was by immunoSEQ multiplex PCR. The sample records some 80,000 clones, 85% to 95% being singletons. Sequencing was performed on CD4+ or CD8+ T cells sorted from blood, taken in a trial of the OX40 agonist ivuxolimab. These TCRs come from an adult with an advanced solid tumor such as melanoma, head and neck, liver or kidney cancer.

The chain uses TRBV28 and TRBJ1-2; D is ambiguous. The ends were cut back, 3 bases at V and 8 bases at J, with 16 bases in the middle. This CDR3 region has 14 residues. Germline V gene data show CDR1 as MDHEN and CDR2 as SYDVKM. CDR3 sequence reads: CASSFPGSSRGYTF. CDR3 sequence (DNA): TGTGCCAGCAGTTTTCCGGGCAGTTCGAGAGGCTACACCTTC.

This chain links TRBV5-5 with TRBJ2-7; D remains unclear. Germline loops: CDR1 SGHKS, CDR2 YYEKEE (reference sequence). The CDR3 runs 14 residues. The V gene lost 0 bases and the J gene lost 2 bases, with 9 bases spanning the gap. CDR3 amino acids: CASSLAGRAYEQYF. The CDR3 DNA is TGTGCCAGCAGCTTGGCCGGACGTGCCTACGAGCAGTACTTC.

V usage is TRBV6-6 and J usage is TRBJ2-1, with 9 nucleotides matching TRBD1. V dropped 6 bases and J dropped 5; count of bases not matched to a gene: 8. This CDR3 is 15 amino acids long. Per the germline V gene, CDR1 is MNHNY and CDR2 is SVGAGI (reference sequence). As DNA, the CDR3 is TGTGCCAGCAGCTCTCGGGACAGGGCCAACAATGAGCAGTTCTTC. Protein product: CASSSRDRANNEQFF.

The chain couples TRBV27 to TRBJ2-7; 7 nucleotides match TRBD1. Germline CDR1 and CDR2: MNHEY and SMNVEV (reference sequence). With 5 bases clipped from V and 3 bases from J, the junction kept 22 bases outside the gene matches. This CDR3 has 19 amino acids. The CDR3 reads CASSTFQARRGGDIYEQYF. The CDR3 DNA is TGTGCCAGCAGTACTTTTCAGGCCCGAAGAGGGGGCGATATCTACGAGCAGTACTTC.

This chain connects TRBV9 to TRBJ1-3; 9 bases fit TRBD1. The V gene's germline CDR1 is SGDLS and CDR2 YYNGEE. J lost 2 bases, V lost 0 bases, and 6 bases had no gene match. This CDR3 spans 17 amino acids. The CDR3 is CASSVVAQGAAGNTIYF. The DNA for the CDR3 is TGTGCCAGCAGCGTAGTCGCACAGGGGGCGGCTGGAAACACCATATATTTT.

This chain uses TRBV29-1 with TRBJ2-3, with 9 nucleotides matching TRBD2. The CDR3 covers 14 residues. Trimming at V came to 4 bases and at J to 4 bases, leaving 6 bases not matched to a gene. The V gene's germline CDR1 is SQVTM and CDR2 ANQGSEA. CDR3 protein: CSVGGGRGADTQYF. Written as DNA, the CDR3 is TGCAGCGTTGGTGGCGGGAGGGGGGCAGATACGCAGTATTTT.

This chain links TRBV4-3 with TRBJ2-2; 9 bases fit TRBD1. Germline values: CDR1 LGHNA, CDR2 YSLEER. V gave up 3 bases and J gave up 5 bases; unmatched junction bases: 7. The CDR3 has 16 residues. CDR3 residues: CASSQKQGALTGELFF. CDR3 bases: TGCGCCAGCAGCCAGAAACAGGGGGCGCTTACCGGGGAGCTGTTTTTT.

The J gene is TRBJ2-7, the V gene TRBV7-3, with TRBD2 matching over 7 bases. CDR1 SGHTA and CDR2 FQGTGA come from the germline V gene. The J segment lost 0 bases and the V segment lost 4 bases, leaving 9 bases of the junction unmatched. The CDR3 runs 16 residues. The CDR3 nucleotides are TGTGCCAGCAGCTCCTGGGGGGGACCAAGCTCCTACGAGCAGTACTTC. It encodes CASSSWGGPSSYEQYF.

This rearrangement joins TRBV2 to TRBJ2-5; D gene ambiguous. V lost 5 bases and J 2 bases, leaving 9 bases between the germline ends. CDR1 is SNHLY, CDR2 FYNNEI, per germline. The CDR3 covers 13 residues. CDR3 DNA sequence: TGTGCCAGCAGTTCAGACGTTCAAGAGACCCAGTACTTC. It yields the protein CASSSDVQETQYF.

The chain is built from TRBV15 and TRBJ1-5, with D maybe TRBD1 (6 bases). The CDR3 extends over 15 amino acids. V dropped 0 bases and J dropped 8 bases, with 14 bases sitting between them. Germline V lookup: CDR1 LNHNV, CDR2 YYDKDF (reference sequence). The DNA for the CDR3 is TGTGCCACCAGCAGAGATGGACAGATTAGAGAGCCCCAGCATTTT. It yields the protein CATSRDGQIREPQHF.

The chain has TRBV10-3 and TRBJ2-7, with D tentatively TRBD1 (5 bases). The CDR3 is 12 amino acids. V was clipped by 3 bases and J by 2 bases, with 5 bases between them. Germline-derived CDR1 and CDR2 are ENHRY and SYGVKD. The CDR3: CAISDRAYEQYF. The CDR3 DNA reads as TGTGCCATCAGTGACAGGGCCTACGAGCAGTACTTC.

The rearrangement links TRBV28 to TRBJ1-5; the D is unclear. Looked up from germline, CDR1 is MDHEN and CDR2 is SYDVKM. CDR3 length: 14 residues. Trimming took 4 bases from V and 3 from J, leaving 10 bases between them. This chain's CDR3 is CASSSSQINQPQHF. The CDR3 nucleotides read TGTGCCAGCAGTTCATCGCAAATCAATCAGCCCCAGCATTTT.

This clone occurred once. This CDR3 reads CASSQVGGVYRAGEYGYTF. The CDR3 DNA is TGCGCCAGCAGCCAAGTGGGGGGGGTATACAGGGCGGGGGAATATGGCTACACCTTC. The V gene is TRBV4-1, the J gene TRBJ1-2, with D perhaps TRBD1 (6 bases). This CDR3 is 19 amino acids long. The germline V gene has CDR1 MGHRA and CDR2 YSYEKL. The germline V and J ends were trimmed by 1 base and 5 bases, with 26 bases remaining between them.

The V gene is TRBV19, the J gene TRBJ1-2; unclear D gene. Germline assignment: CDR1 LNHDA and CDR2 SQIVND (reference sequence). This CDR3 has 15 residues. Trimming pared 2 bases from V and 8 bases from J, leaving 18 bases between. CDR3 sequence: CASSITGRPIRGYTF. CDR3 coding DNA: TGTGCCAGTAGTATAACTGGACGGCCGATAAGGGGCTACACCTTC. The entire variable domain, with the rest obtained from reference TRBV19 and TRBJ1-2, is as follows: DGGITQSPKYLFRKEGQNVTLSCEQNLNHDAMYWYRQDPGQGLRLIYYSQIVNDFQKGDIAEGYSVSREKKESFPLTVTSAQKNPTAFYLCASSITGRPIRGYTFGSGTRLTVV.

CDR3 sequence (DNA): TGCGCCAGCAGCTTGGACCCCGGGCTGAACACTGAAGCTTTCTTT. Its protein is CASSLDPGLNTEAFF. The J gene is TRBJ1-1, the V gene TRBV5-1, with D uncertain. The CDR3 is 15 residues long. V dropped 0 bases and J dropped 0 bases, with 9 bases sitting between them. CDR1 and CDR2 (germline): SGHRS, YFSETQ.

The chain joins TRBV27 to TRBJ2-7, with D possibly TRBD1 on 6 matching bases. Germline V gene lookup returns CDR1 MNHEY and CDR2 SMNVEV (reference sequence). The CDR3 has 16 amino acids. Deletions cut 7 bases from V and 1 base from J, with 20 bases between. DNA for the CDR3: TGTGCCAGCAAGAGCGAATGGGGACACAGTTCCTACGAGCAGTACTTC. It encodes CASKSEWGHSSYEQYF.

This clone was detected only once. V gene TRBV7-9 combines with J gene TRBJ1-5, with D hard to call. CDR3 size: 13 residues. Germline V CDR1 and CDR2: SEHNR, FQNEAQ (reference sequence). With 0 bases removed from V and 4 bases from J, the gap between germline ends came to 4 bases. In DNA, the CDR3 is TGTGCCAGCAGCTTAGCGCAGAATCAGCCCCAGCATTTT. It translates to CASSLAQNQPQHF.

The CDR3 coding sequence is TGCGCCAGCAGCCAAGAGGTGAGCGGACAGACCCAGTACTTC. The encoded protein is CASSQEVSGQTQYF. This rearrangement joins TRBV4-3 to TRBJ2-5, with a weak D call TRBD2 (5 bases). CDR1 and CDR2 (germline): LGHNA, YSLEER. This CDR3 is 14 amino acids long. Trimming shortened V by 0 bases and J by 6 bases, and 11 bases separated the two germline ends.